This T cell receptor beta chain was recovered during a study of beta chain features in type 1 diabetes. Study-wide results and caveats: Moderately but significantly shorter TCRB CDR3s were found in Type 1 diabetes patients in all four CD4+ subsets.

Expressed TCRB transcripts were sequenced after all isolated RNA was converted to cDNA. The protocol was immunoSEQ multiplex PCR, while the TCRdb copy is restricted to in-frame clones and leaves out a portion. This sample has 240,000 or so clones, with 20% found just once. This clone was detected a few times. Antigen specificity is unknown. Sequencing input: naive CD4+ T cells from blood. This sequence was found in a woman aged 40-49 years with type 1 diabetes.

For the CDR3, the DNA is TGTGCCAGCAGCTCCTCCAGGGTGACGGACGGGGAGCTGTTTTTT. Translation gives CASSSSRVTDGELFF. The chain employs TRBV7-9 and TRBJ2-2, with D maybe TRBD1 (5 bases). The V end lost 4 bases, the J end lost 7 bases, and 16 bases lay between the germline ends. The germline gives CDR1 SEHNR, CDR2 FQNEAQ (reference sequence). The CDR3 is 15 residues long.